This TCR beta chain derives from a study of T-cell reconstitution after alpha-beta-depleted transplantation in children. The study, taken as a whole, reports: As was reported, about two months after transplant, alpha-beta T cells came from several hundred expanded graft clones. At the one-year point after transplant, T-cell counts and TCRbeta diversity were found to come mostly from T cells that had been newly produced. Some patients showed high day-60 TCRbeta diversity, which derived from surviving recipient T cells and thymic progenitors.

Note on this clonotype: Its target is not known.

Unique molecular identifiers were used in preparing the TCRbeta library. One entry per CDR3 protein, called by TCRdb with MiXCR from the PCR reads. The sample has about 900,000 distinct CDR3 sequences; about 31% are singletons. The CDR3 consists of 12 residues. Trimming took off 10 bases at V and 2 bases at J, with 11 bases between the two ends. Germline CDR1 reads MNHNY; CDR2 reads SVGAGI (reference sequence). This TCR came from a boy under two years old who had a stem cell transplant for SCID, so the T cells may come from the graft donor. The chain employs TRBV6-6 and TRBJ1-2, with D unclear. The starting material was PBMCs, mostly from graft donor cells, obtained 360 days after TCRalphabeta/CD19-depleted stem cell transplant. CDR3 protein: CAIRSVNYGYTF. CDR3 coding DNA: TGTGCCATACGGAGTGTCAACTATGGCTACACCTTC.